One and the same sample provided the 28 T cell receptor beta chains below, sequenced in a study of blood T cell repertoires in COVID-19. Sequenced by immunoSEQ multiplex PCR; TCRdb stores in-frame clones only, minus some. The sample lists almost 500,000 clones, 80% to 90% seen once, with 6.5% to 9.5% in the top ten. Source material: PBMCs or T cells enriched from blood (not recorded which). The receptor source for this set is a woman aged 55-75 years who had recovered from COVID-19.

About this clone: A junction boundary mismatches the germline segment, possibly from a read error. The rearrangement uses TRBV24-1 and TRBJ2-2; 9 nucleotides align to TRBD1. CDR1 and CDR2 (germline): KGHDR, SFDVKD. The length of the CDR3 is 15 residues. CDR3 bases: TGTGCCACGAGTGCTGGGACAGGGCGGACCCGGGAGCTGTTTTTT. It translates to CATSAGTGRTRELFF.

CDR3 in amino acids: CASSMTHDTQYF. As DNA, the CDR3 is TGTGCCAGCAGCATGACTCACGATACGCAGTATTTT. The chain couples TRBV5-4 to TRBJ2-3, with D unresolved. Trimming took 4 bases from V and 6 from J, leaving 9 bases between them. The CDR3 extends over 12 amino acids. Germline V CDR1 and CDR2: SGHNT, YYREEE (reference sequence).

CDR3 sequence: CASSSGGPQLFF. CDR3 bases: TGTGCCAGCAGCTCGGGGGGCCCGCAGCTGTTTTTT. The rearrangement uses TRBV5-5 and TRBJ1-4, with TRBD1 as a possible D gene (6 bases). The germline CDR1 and CDR2 sequences are SGHKS and YYEKEE (reference sequence). This CDR3 region has 12 residues. Between the trimmed V and J ends, which lost 3 bases and 14 bases, there was a span of 14 bases.

The CDR3 sequence is CASTRDFYEQYF. CDR3 sequence (DNA): TGTGCCAGCACCCGGGACTTCTACGAGCAGTACTTC. V is TRBV2 and J is TRBJ2-7; tentatively, D is TRBD2 (6 bases). Germline V gene sequence: CDR1 SNHLY, CDR2 FYNNEI. V dropped 7 bases and J dropped 3 bases, with 10 bases sitting between them. The CDR3 sequence is 12 residues long.

This clone came up once. V and J are TRBV5-1 and TRBJ2-1; 7 nucleotides agree with TRBD2. This CDR3 is 13 amino acids long. V shed 4 bases and J 6 bases; nucleotides not matched to a gene: 4. Looked up from germline, CDR1 is SGHRS and CDR2 is YFSETQ. In nucleotides, the CDR3 is TGCGCCAGCAGCGTGGGGACTACCAATGAGCAGTTCTTC. Protein product: CASSVGTTNEQFF. The complete variable domain, with remaining parts taken from reference TRBV5-1 and TRBJ2-1, reads KAGVTQTPRYLIKTRGQQVTLSCSPISGHRSVSWYQQTPGQGLQFLFEYFSETQRNKGNFPGRFSGRQFSNSRSEMNVSTLELGDSALYLCASSVGTTNEQFFGPGTRLTVL.

The chain has TRBV10-1 and TRBJ2-3, with D possibly being TRBD2 (5 bases). CDR1 WNHNN and CDR2 SYGVQD come from the germline V gene (reference sequence). The CDR3 spans 11 residues. V was clipped by 9 bases and J by 6 bases, with 10 bases between them. CDR3 sequence (DNA): TGCGCCAGTGGGGAGCGTGATACGCAGTATTTT. Translation: CASGERDTQYF.

The chain links TRBV28 to TRBJ1-1, with a weak D call TRBD1 (6 bases). This CDR3 is 11 amino acids long. Per germline, CDR1 MDHEN and CDR2 SYDVKM. The germline V and J ends were trimmed by 6 bases and 8 bases, with 10 bases remaining between them. CDR3 protein: CASSLGQEAFF. In DNA, the CDR3 is TGTGCCAGCAGCCTCGGACAGGAAGCTTTCTTT.

The V and J genes are TRBV4-1 and TRBJ2-3; the D is unclear. Germline V gene sequence: CDR1 MGHRA, CDR2 YSYEKL. The V and J ends lost 1 base and 1 base respectively, with 21 bases between them. The CDR3 loop spans 19 amino acids. CDR3 amino acids: CASSQVSLIGLRGTDTQYF. In nucleotides, the CDR3 is TGCGCCAGCAGCCAAGTATCTCTAATAGGCTTACGGGGCACAGATACGCAGTATTTT.

The chain carries TRBV4-2 and TRBJ2-7; no firm D call. The CDR3 totals 13 residues. V lost 0 bases and J 3 bases, leaving 6 bases between the germline ends. Per the germline V gene, CDR1 is LGHNA and CDR2 is YNFKEQ. The CDR3 spells CASSQEADYEQYV. The CDR3 region has the DNA TGTGCCAGCAGCCAAGAAGCTGACTACGAGCAGTACGTC.

The chain uses TRBV2 and TRBJ2-5; tentative D call: TRBD2 (6 bases). Germline V gives CDR1 SNHLY, CDR2 FYNNEI. The V gene lost 7 bases and the J gene lost 5 bases, with 11 bases spanning the gap. CDR3 length: 12 amino acids. Written as DNA, the CDR3 is TGTGCCAGCAATGCGGGAAGGGAGACCCAGTACTTC. Amino acids: CASNAGRETQYF.

J is TRBJ2-1 and V is TRBV4-1, with 8 bases fitting TRBD2. J lost 7 bases, V lost 10 bases, and 6 bases had no gene match. The CDR3 length is 12 residues. The germline V gene encodes CDR1 MGHRA and CDR2 YSYEKL. CDR3 coding DNA: TGCGCCACCGGGGGGGGTTTAAATGAGCAGTTCTTC. Translation gives CATGGGLNEQFF.

The V call is TRBV29-1, the J call TRBJ1-2, with D possibly being TRBD1 (6 bases). V was shortened by 0 bases and J by 6 bases, with 17 bases between the two germline ends. Germline V lookup: CDR1 SQVTM, CDR2 ANQGSEA. There are 15 residues in the CDR3. The CDR3, as DNA: TGCAGCGTTGAAGATAAGCCAGGGGCGGGTAATGGCTACACCTTC. This codes for CSVEDKPGAGNGYTF.

The CDR3 coding sequence is TGTGCCAGCTCCTCCTCAAGCGGGGGCTACAATGAGCAGTTCTTC. Amino acids: CASSSSSGGYNEQFF. This chain connects TRBV18 to TRBJ2-1, with TRBD2 identical over 8 bases. V lost 6 bases, J lost 3 bases, and 7 bases stayed unmatched. This CDR3 spans 15 amino acids. Germline CDR1 is KGHSH and CDR2 is LQKENI.

The chain uses TRBV4-1 and TRBJ1-1; no clear D. Germline assignment: CDR1 MGHRA and CDR2 YSYEKL. The CDR3 contains 14 residues. Trimming shortened V by 6 bases and J by 4 bases, and 15 bases separated the two germline ends. The DNA for the CDR3 is TGCGCCAGCAGGGGTGTTCGAGGGAGCACTGAAGCTTTCTTT. It codes for CASRGVRGSTEAFF.

The CDR3 sequence is CASSLSWGGATNSPLHF. CDR3 DNA: TGTGCCAGCAGTTTATCATGGGGGGGGGCCACTAATTCACCCCTCCACTTT. This chain uses TRBV27 with TRBJ1-6, with D possibly TRBD1 on 6 matching bases. V lost 0 bases and J lost 6, with 15 bases in between. This CDR3 spans 17 amino acids. Germline V gene data show CDR1 as MNHEY and CDR2 as SMNVEV (reference sequence).

The genes are TRBV9 and TRBJ1-3, with TRBD1 matching 9 bases. V was clipped by 4 bases and J by 0 bases; unmatched bases: 11. Germline V gene lookup returns CDR1 SGDLS and CDR2 YYNGEE. This CDR3 has 18 residues. For the CDR3, the DNA is TGTGCCAGCAGCAACAGGGGACAGGGCTTGAGCTCTGGAAACACCATATATTTT. Translation: CASSNRGQGLSSGNTIYF.

The CDR3 here is CATSDWGENTGELFF. The CDR3 DNA sequence: TGTGCCACCAGTGATTGGGGCGAGAACACCGGGGAGCTGTTTTTT. The chain employs TRBV24-1 and TRBJ2-2; TRBD1 might be the D (5 bases). This CDR3 spans 15 amino acids. Germline values: CDR1 KGHDR, CDR2 SFDVKD. The ends were cut back, 2 bases at V and 1 base at J, with 7 bases in the middle.

The rearrangement joins TRBV6-2 or TRBV6-3 to TRBJ1-5, with a tentative D call TRBD1 (6 bases). The CDR3 consists of 14 residues. Germline CDR1 reads MNHEY; CDR2 reads SVGEGT. The V end lost 4 bases, the J end lost 3 bases, and 10 bases lay between the germline ends. CDR3 protein: CASSSGQINQPQHF. CDR3 DNA: TGTGCCAGCAGTTCTGGACAGATCAATCAGCCCCAGCATTTT.

The chain recombines TRBV27 with TRBJ1-1, with 7 bases aligning to TRBD1. The CDR3 is made up of 15 amino acids. V lost 3 bases and J lost 3; bases outside the gene matches: 7. CDR1 MNHEY and CDR2 SMNVEV come from the germline V gene (reference sequence). This chain's CDR3 is CASSFRQGGDTEAFF. For the CDR3, the DNA is TGTGCCAGCAGTTTCCGACAGGGTGGGGACACTGAAGCTTTCTTT.

The CDR3 reads CASSPGRSISYEQYF. CDR3 in DNA: TGTGCCAGCAGCCCCGGGAGGAGCATCTCCTACGAGCAGTACTTC. This chain links TRBV3-1 (or the pseudogene TRBV3-2) with TRBJ2-7, with 7 bases fitting TRBD2. This CDR3 is built from 15 residues. Germline values: CDR1 LGHDT, CDR2 YNNKEL (reference sequence). The V and J ends lost 4 bases and 0 bases, in that order; junction bases with no gene match: 6.

The CDR3 DNA reads TGTGCCAGCAGTTACGCCGGGGGGACTAATGAAAAACTGTTTTTT. This translates into CASSYAGGTNEKLFF. The V call is TRBV6-5, the J call TRBJ1-4; the D gene is possibly TRBD1 (5 bases). Germline loops: CDR1 MNHEY, CDR2 SVGAGI. Trimming removed 2 bases at V and 2 bases at J, with 9 bases between. CDR3 length: 15 amino acids.

This clone was found once. The V call is TRBV2, the J call TRBJ2-1; TRBD2 matches 13 bases. Germline CDR1 is SNHLY and CDR2 is FYNNEI. V lost 7 bases and J lost 9; bases outside the gene matches: 6. The CDR3 is 14 residues long. The CDR3 is CASIILAGGLEQFF. The CDR3, as DNA: TGTGCCAGCATTATACTAGCGGGGGGGCTTGAGCAGTTCTTC.

The rearrangement links TRBV2 to TRBJ1-1, with a tentative D call TRBD1 (5 bases). Germline V gene lookup returns CDR1 SNHLY and CDR2 FYNNEI. The CDR3 totals 14 residues. V was trimmed by 4 bases and J by 1 base, leaving 10 bases between them. The CDR3 nucleotides read TGTGCCAGCAGTGGTGGAGGGGCGAACACTGAAGCTTTCTTT. Protein product: CASSGGGANTEAFF.

In this sample, this clone turned up a few times. The chain recombines TRBV7-2 with TRBJ1-6, with D tentatively TRBD1 (5 bases). The CDR3 extends over 15 amino acids. The germline V and J ends were trimmed by 1 base and 7 bases, with 11 bases remaining between them. CDR1 SGHTA and CDR2 FQGNSA come from the germline V gene. The CDR3 is CASSLVGDFNSPLHF. CDR3 bases: TGTGCCAGCAGCTTAGTAGGGGACTTCAATTCACCCCTCCACTTT.

V gene TRBV18 combines with J gene TRBJ2-3; 10 bases are a match to TRBD2. Germline trimming cut 2 bases from V and 2 bases from J; bases unmatched to any gene: 7. Germline CDR1 reads KGHSH; CDR2 reads LQKENI. The CDR3 extends over 17 amino acids. CDR3 protein: CASSPLAGGRNTDTQYF. CDR3 nucleotide sequence: TGTGCCAGCTCACCATTAGCGGGGGGCCGTAACACAGATACGCAGTATTTT.

The chain uses TRBV10-1 and TRBJ1-1; tentatively, D is TRBD1 (6 bases). Germline-derived CDR1 and CDR2 are WNHNN and SYGVQD (reference sequence). This CDR3 comprises 14 residues. Trimming took 2 bases from V and 0 from J, leaving 7 bases between them. CDR3 in amino acids: CASSETGLNTEAFF. As DNA, the CDR3 is TGCGCCAGCAGTGAGACAGGGCTGAACACTGAAGCTTTCTTT.

This chain joins TRBV3-1 (or the pseudogene TRBV3-2) and TRBJ1-5, with D perhaps TRBD1 (5 bases). CDR1 LGHDT and CDR2 YNNKEL come from the germline V gene (reference sequence). CDR3 size: 18 residues. The V and J ends lost 0 bases and 1 base respectively, with 16 bases between them. The CDR3 reads CASSQDTRGAVSNQPQHF. The CDR3 nucleotides are TGTGCCAGCAGCCAAGATACCCGCGGGGCAGTAAGCAATCAGCCCCAGCATTTT.

The chain carries TRBV5-1 and TRBJ1-2; TRBD1 is a possible D gene (5 bases). The CDR3 contains 13 residues. CDR1 SGHRS and CDR2 YFSETQ come from the germline V gene. Trimming stripped 1 base from V and 6 bases from J, with 10 bases between. The CDR3 is CASSLQGAHGYTF. The CDR3 coding sequence is TGCGCCAGCAGCTTGCAGGGCGCCCATGGCTACACCTTC.